The 32 T cell receptor beta chains in this list originate from one sample, sequenced in a study of PD-L1 blockade in urothelial cancer. Time point given: peripheral blood 6 weeks after treatment start. Generated by immunoSEQ multiplex PCR, the TCRdb table keeps only in-frame clones and is missing some. Among some 75,000 clones listed, around 90% were seen once. The input for sequencing was PBMCs, taken around atezolizumab (anti-PD-L1) treatment. The receptor source for this set is a woman over 75 with urothelial cancer.

The J gene is TRBJ1-2, the V gene TRBV2; no definite D call. Germline V CDR1 and CDR2: SNHLY, FYNNEI. The ends were cut back, 5 bases at V and 7 bases at J, with 20 bases in the middle. The CDR3 totals 15 residues. The CDR3: CASSYQAPILAGYTF. The CDR3 DNA reads as TGTGCCAGCAGTTACCAGGCCCCTATCCTCGCTGGCTACACCTTC.

The rearrangement joins TRBV6-5 to TRBJ2-3; 9 nucleotides agree with TRBD2. The CDR3 extends over 16 amino acids. In germline, CDR1 is MNHEY, CDR2 SVGAGI. V gave up 0 bases and J gave up 4 bases; unmatched junction bases: 5. CDR3 loop: CASSYSGGRAPDTQYF. Written as DNA, the CDR3 is TGTGCCAGCAGTTACTCTGGCGGGAGGGCCCCAGATACGCAGTATTTT.

As DNA, the CDR3 is TGTGCCAGCAGTCCGGTTCCCGGGAATGAGCAGTTCTTC. It yields the protein CASSPVPGNEQFF. The gene calls are TRBV28 and TRBJ2-1; D is unresolved. Germline V gene sequence: CDR1 MDHEN, CDR2 SYDVKM. V was clipped by 5 bases and J by 7 bases, with 12 bases between them. The length of the CDR3 is 13 residues.

The chain employs TRBV11-3 and TRBJ1-1; D remains unclear. Trimming pared 5 bases from V and 6 bases from J, leaving 16 bases between. CDR3 size: 14 residues. Looked up from germline, CDR1 is SGHNT and CDR2 is YENEEA. The CDR3 DNA reads as TGTGCCAGCAGCCTAAACCTAGCGGCAGCTGAAGCTTTCTTT. This sequence encodes CASSLNLAAAEAFF. Complete variable domain (other parts from reference TRBV11-3 and TRBJ1-1): EAGVVQSPRYKIIEKKQPVAFWCNPISGHNTLYWYLQNLGQGPELLIRYENEEAVDDSQLPKDRFSAERLKGVDSTLKIQPAELGDSAVYLCASSLNLAAAEAFFGQGTRLTVV.

V is TRBV19 and J is TRBJ2-7, with D unresolved. The CDR3 contains 12 residues. Germline CDR1 reads LNHDA; CDR2 reads SQIVND (reference sequence). V was pared by 4 bases and J by 3 bases, with 7 bases between. The DNA for the CDR3 is TGTGCCAGTAGTACCCAGTACTACGAGCAGTACTTC. This encodes CASSTQYYEQYF.

The V and J genes are TRBV30 and TRBJ2-1, with 7 bases that match TRBD2. Germline V gene data show CDR1 as GTSNPN and CDR2 as SVGIG (reference sequence). The CDR3 is 15 amino acids. Trimming at V came to 5 bases and at J to 4 bases, leaving 11 bases not matched to a gene. The CDR3 DNA follows: TGTGCCTGGGACGTCAAGGGAGGGTATTACAATGAGCAGTTCTTC. This sequence encodes CAWDVKGGYYNEQFF.

The CDR3 region is CASSALTWDRGYEQYF. The CDR3 DNA sequence: TGTGCCAGCAGTGCTCTTACCTGGGACAGGGGGTACGAGCAGTACTTC. The genes are TRBV6-1 and TRBJ2-7, with 11 bases matching TRBD1. CDR1 and CDR2 from the germline V gene are MNHNS and SASEGT. This CDR3 comprises 16 residues. The ends lost 4 bases at V and 4 bases at J; junction bases unmatched: 9.

The V call is TRBV27, the J call TRBJ1-1; D remains ambiguous. Germline values: CDR1 MNHEY, CDR2 SMNVEV (reference sequence). Trimming took off 6 bases at V and 3 bases at J, with 14 bases between the two ends. The CDR3 totals 14 residues. Here the CDR3 reads CASSLRLGDTEAFF. The DNA for the CDR3 is TGTGCCAGCAGCCTACGGCTGGGAGACACTGAAGCTTTCTTT.

This clone appeared a few times. This chain connects TRBV15 to TRBJ2-4; 7 bases map to TRBD2. Per germline, CDR1 LNHNV and CDR2 YYDKDF (reference sequence). Trimming at V came to 3 bases and at J to 8 bases, leaving 10 bases not matched to a gene. This CDR3 has 15 amino acids. The CDR3 spells CATSRRRGSGDIQYF. As DNA, the CDR3 is TGTGCCACCAGCAGGAGGAGGGGCAGCGGGGACATTCAGTACTTC.

The chain couples TRBV2 to TRBJ2-3; D remains ambiguous. The CDR3 covers 13 residues. Germline CDR1 reads SNHLY; CDR2 reads FYNNEI. V was pared by 6 bases and J by 6 bases, with 13 bases between. CDR3 loop: CASRATPADTQYF. The CDR3 bases are TGTGCCAGCAGGGCTACTCCAGCGGATACGCAGTATTTT.

The gene calls are TRBV5-1 and TRBJ2-1, with D possibly being TRBD2 (5 bases). V lost 0 bases and J 1 base, leaving 8 bases between the germline ends. Germline lookup yields CDR1 SGHRS and CDR2 YFSETQ. The CDR3 has 15 amino acids. CDR3 region: CASSLVGESYNEQFF. The CDR3, as DNA: TGCGCCAGCAGCTTGGTCGGGGAGTCCTACAATGAGCAGTTCTTC.

This sequence joins TRBV5-1 and TRBJ2-6; TRBD1 matches 8 bases. Germline loops: CDR1 SGHRS, CDR2 YFSETQ. With V trimmed by 5 bases and J by 12 bases, 16 bases remained unmatched. The CDR3 contains 16 residues. The CDR3, as DNA: TGCGCCAGCAGTTCGGGACAGGCAGAACCGAGGGGCGTCCTGACTTTC. Amino acids: CASSSGQAEPRGVLTF.

V usage is TRBV30 and J usage is TRBJ1-2, with D tentatively TRBD1 (5 bases). Germline values: CDR1 GTSNPN, CDR2 SVGIG (reference sequence). Trimming left V 1 base short and J 4 bases short, with 7 bases between. The CDR3 covers 12 residues. CDR3 DNA: TGTGCCTGGAGTGCAGGGATCTATGGCTACACCTTC. This gives the protein CAWSAGIYGYTF.

The V and J genes are TRBV4-1 and TRBJ1-3; D gene unclear. The ends were cut back, 1 base at V and 3 bases at J, with 10 bases in the middle. CDR1 and CDR2 from the germline V gene are MGHRA and YSYEKL. The CDR3 length is 15 residues. The CDR3 DNA is TGCGCCAGCAGCCAAGCGCTGTTCAGTGGAAACACCATATATTTT. Protein product: CASSQALFSGNTIYF.

The V gene is TRBV6-1, the J gene TRBJ1-2; possibly TRBD1 for D (6 bases). V gave up 3 bases and J gave up 9 bases, with 14 bases separating them. This CDR3 contains 13 residues. CDR1 and CDR2 from the germline V gene are MNHNS and SASEGT. The CDR3 sequence: CASSDLPRGRYTF. The CDR3 DNA reads TGTGCCAGCAGTGATCTCCCCAGGGGCCGCTACACCTTC.

The rearrangement uses TRBV7-8 and TRBJ2-7, with D possibly being TRBD2 (7 bases). Germline loops: CDR1 SGHVS, CDR2 FQNEAQ. The CDR3 loop spans 16 amino acids. Trimming pared 1 base from V and 6 bases from J, leaving 19 bases between. For the CDR3, the DNA is TGTGCCAGCAGCTTAGGGCCCGGGGGGCAGGTTCGCGAGCAGTACTTC. It translates to CASSLGPGGQVREQYF.

This chain connects TRBV4-1 to TRBJ1-2; no clear D gene. Per the germline V gene, CDR1 is MGHRA and CDR2 is YSYEKL. The V end was cut by 4 bases, the J end by 4 bases, with 13 bases between. The CDR3 totals 14 residues. The CDR3 sequence: CASSREGTVYGYTF. The CDR3 bases are TGCGCCAGCAGCCGCGAGGGAACAGTCTATGGCTACACCTTC.

The J gene is TRBJ1-2, the V gene TRBV5-1, with D perhaps matching TRBD1 (5 bases). This CDR3 is built from 12 residues. Trimming took off 4 bases at V and 4 bases at J, with 8 bases between the two ends. CDR1 and CDR2 (germline): SGHRS, YFSETQ. The CDR3 DNA reads TGCGCCAGCAGCAGAGACAGCTATGGCTACACCTTC. Its protein product is CASSRDSYGYTF.

The chain links TRBV28 to TRBJ1-5; TRBD1 might be the D (6 bases). The CDR3 covers 15 residues. Trimming removed 6 bases from V and 3 bases from J, with 15 bases in between. Germline V gene data show CDR1 as MDHEN and CDR2 as SYDVKM. CDR3 sequence: CASSTDRTYNQPQHF. The CDR3 DNA is TGTGCCAGCAGCACCGACAGGACCTACAATCAGCCCCAGCATTTT.

This sequence joins TRBV9 and TRBJ2-1, with a tentative D call TRBD1 (6 bases). Trimming stripped 3 bases from V and 7 bases from J, with 11 bases between. Germline CDR1 and CDR2: SGDLS and YYNGEE. The CDR3 has 13 amino acids. The CDR3: CASSALGGNEQFF. CDR3 DNA sequence: TGTGCCAGCAGCGCCTTAGGGGGAAATGAGCAGTTCTTC.

This rearrangement joins TRBV11-3 to TRBJ2-5; 9 bases map to TRBD1. The CDR3 runs 17 residues. The V gene end was trimmed by 2 bases and the J gene end by 2 bases; junction bases not matched to a gene: 9. CDR1 is SGHNT, CDR2 YENEEA, per germline. CDR3 region: CASSLSRGTGSQETQYF. DNA of the CDR3: TGTGCCAGCAGCTTATCAAGAGGGACAGGGTCACAAGAGACCCAGTACTTC.

This clone was seen a single time. The same CDR3 is also encoded by other DNA sequences in this sample. The chain joins TRBV18 to TRBJ2-5; D unclear. V lost 3 bases and J 1 base, leaving 3 bases between the germline ends. In germline, CDR1 is KGHSH, CDR2 LQKENI. The CDR3 is 12 residues long. DNA for the CDR3: TGTGCCAGCTCACCGAGCCAAGAGACCCAGTACTTC. Its protein product is CASSPSQETQYF.

This CDR3 reads CASSQTRAETQYF. Here the CDR3 DNA reads TGTGCCAGCAGCCAGACGAGGGCGGAGACCCAGTACTTC. This chain links TRBV4-2 with TRBJ2-5; D is possibly TRBD2 (5 bases). Germline V gives CDR1 LGHNA, CDR2 YNFKEQ. This CDR3 is 13 amino acids long. V was cut by 3 bases and J by 5 bases, with 10 bases left in between.

The sample holds one count of this clone. The CDR3 coding sequence is TGCGCCAGCAGTGAGCCCCCGGGGGGTCAGCCCCAGCATTTT. It yields the protein CASSEPPGGQPQHF. The chain recombines TRBV10-2 with TRBJ1-5; D perhaps matches TRBD1 (5 bases). This CDR3 comprises 14 residues. Trimming shortened V by 2 bases and J by 6 bases, and 11 bases separated the two germline ends. The germline V gene encodes CDR1 WSHSY and CDR2 SAAADI.

The CDR3 reads CASSWASGPQFF. CDR3 sequence (DNA): TGTGCCAGTAGTTGGGCCAGCGGGCCGCAGTTCTTC. The chain recombines TRBV19 with TRBJ2-1, with D perhaps TRBD2 (6 bases). CDR1 and CDR2 (germline): LNHDA, SQIVND (reference sequence). Trimming removed 5 bases at V and 12 bases at J, with 14 bases between. This CDR3 spans 12 amino acids.

The rearrangement uses TRBV7-2 and TRBJ1-1, with D maybe TRBD1 (6 bases). V was pared by 3 bases and J by 4 bases, with 6 bases between. The CDR3 has 12 amino acids. Germline values: CDR1 SGHTA, CDR2 FQGNSA. As DNA, the CDR3 is TGTGCCAGCAGCTTGACAGGCACTGAAGCTTTCTTT. This translates into CASSLTGTEAFF.

The CDR3 is CSARTGVEQYF. The CDR3 DNA sequence: TGCAGTGCAAGAACAGGGGTGGAGCAGTACTTC. The chain joins TRBV20-1 to TRBJ2-7; 7 nucleotides line up with TRBD1. Germline trimming cut 6 bases from V and 7 bases from J; bases unmatched to any gene: 6. This CDR3 is 11 amino acids long. In germline, CDR1 is DFQATT, CDR2 SNEGSKA (reference sequence).

The rearrangement uses TRBV6-1 and TRBJ1-1; possible D gene TRBD1, 5 bases. The germline V gene has CDR1 MNHNS and CDR2 SASEGT. The CDR3 is 11 residues long. Trimming took off 6 bases at V and 6 bases at J, with 8 bases between the two ends. CDR3 sequence (DNA): TGTGCCAGCAGCCCAGGGCCTGAAGCTTTCTTT. It specifies CASSPGPEAFF.

This chain links TRBV6-1 with TRBJ2-5; D is perhaps TRBD1 (5 bases). V was clipped by 8 bases and J by 1 base, with 17 bases between them. The V gene's germline CDR1 is MNHNS and CDR2 SASEGT. This CDR3 has 15 amino acids. CDR3 residues: CASSQGVRTQETQYF. CDR3 nucleotide sequence: TGTGCCAGCTCTCAAGGGGTCAGGACCCAAGAGACCCAGTACTTC.

DNA of the CDR3: TGTGCCAGCAGCGCGCGAAACACTGAAGCTTTCTTT. This sequence encodes CASSARNTEAFF. V and J are TRBV9 and TRBJ1-1; D is ambiguous. Trimming removed 3 bases from V and 2 bases from J, with 5 bases in between. The CDR3 loop spans 12 amino acids. Germline lookup yields CDR1 SGDLS and CDR2 YYNGEE.

The CDR3 DNA reads TGTGCCTGGAATACGATGCAGGCTGGCAATTCACCCCTCCACTTT. The encoded protein is CAWNTMQAGNSPLHF. The chain has TRBV30 and TRBJ1-6, with D hard to call. The CDR3 sequence is 15 residues long. Germline CDR1 reads GTSNPN; CDR2 reads SVGIG (reference sequence). V was trimmed by 4 bases and J by 7 bases, leaving 17 bases between them. Together with reference TRBV30 and TRBJ1-6, the CDR3 gives the full variable domain: SQTIHQWPATLVQPVGSPLSLECTVEGTSNPNLYWYRQAAGRGLQLLFYSVGIGQISSEVPQNLSASRPQDRQFILSSKKLLLSDSGFYLCAWNTMQAGNSPLHFGNGTRLTVT.

The gene calls are TRBV5-4 and TRBJ2-7; TRBD2 matches 10 bases. V gave up 0 bases and J gave up 3 bases; unmatched junction bases: 3. The CDR3 loop spans 15 amino acids. CDR1 is SGHNT, CDR2 YYREEE, per germline (reference sequence). The CDR3 bases are TGTGCCAGCAGCTTGGTTGGACTAGCGGACTACGAGCAGTACTTC. Translating it yields CASSLVGLADYEQYF.